What follows is one T cell receptor (beta chain) and its context. Its cognate antigen is unknown. Genomic DNA templated the TCR beta VDJ and CDR3 profiling. MiXCR, run by TCRdb on the reads, gives a single entry per CDR3 protein. The repertoire includes more than 150,000 distinct CDR3 sequences, roughly 50% of them detected once, and about 2% sits in the top ten. The data are from a study of CD8+CD57+ T cells in acquired aplastic anemia. Overall study context: The study obtained an average of approximately 2.9 ug of DNA from sorted CD4+ and CD8+ cells. Study findings and constraints: Patients and controls shared over 25 CD8+ CDR3 sequences, which appeared highly expressed in patients and within their immunodominant clones.

Previously, flow cytometry had revealed CD8+CD57+ cell expansion in the patients chosen for sequencing. Sampling of blood occurred while the patients had still received no therapy. The CDR3 spans 13 residues. Trimming stripped 3 bases from V and 4 bases from J, with 9 bases between. Per germline, CDR1 LNHNV and CDR2 YYDKDF (reference sequence). This sequence joins TRBV15 and TRBJ1-2, with TRBD1 as a possible D gene (5 bases). Material for sequencing was sorted CD4+, CD8+, or CD8+CD57+ T cells (not recorded which) from PBMCs. The sequence was collected from a human donor with aplastic anemia. Written as DNA, the CDR3 is TGTGCCACCAGCAGCTACGACAGCTATGGCTACACCTTC. This translates into CATSSYDSYGYTF.